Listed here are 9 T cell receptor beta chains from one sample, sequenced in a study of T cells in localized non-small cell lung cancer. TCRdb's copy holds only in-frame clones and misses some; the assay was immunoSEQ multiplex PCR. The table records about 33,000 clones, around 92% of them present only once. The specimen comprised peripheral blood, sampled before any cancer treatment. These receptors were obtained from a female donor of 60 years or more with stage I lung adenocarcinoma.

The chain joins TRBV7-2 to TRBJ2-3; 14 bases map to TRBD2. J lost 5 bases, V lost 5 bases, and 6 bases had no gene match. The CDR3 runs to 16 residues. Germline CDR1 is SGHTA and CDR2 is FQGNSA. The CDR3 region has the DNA TGTGCCAGCAGCCTAGGACTAGCGGGGGGTGGAGATACGCAGTATTTT. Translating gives CASSLGLAGGGDTQYF.

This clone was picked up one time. CDR3 DNA: TGTGCCAGCAGCCCCGGGACAGGGATTGGAGAGCAGTACTTC. As protein: CASSPGTGIGEQYF. This sequence joins TRBV11-3 and TRBJ2-7; 9 bases map to TRBD1. V lost 5 bases to trimming and J lost 7 bases; unmatched junction nucleotides: 9. The CDR3 runs to 14 residues. CDR1 is SGHNT and CDR2 is YENEEA in the germline V gene.

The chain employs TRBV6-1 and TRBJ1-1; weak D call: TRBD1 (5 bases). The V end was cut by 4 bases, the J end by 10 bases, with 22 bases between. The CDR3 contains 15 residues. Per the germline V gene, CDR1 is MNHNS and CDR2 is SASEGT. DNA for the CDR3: TGTGCCAGCAGTGGGCCGGGACGGGGGTTGAGGGGAGCTTTCTTT. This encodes CASSGPGRGLRGAFF.

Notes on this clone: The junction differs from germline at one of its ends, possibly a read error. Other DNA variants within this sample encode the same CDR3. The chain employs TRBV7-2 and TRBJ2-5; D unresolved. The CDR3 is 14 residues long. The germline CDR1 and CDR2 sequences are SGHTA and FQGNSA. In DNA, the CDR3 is TGCGCCAGCAGCTTCCAGTCAAACCAAGAGACCCAGTACTTC. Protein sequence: CASSFQSNQETQYF.

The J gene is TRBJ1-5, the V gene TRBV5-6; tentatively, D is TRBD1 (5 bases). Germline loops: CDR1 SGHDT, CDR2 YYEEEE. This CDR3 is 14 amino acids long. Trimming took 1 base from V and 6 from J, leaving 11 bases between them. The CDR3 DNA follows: TGTGCCAGCAGCTTGTTCAGACAGACTCAGCCCCAGCATTTT. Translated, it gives CASSLFRQTQPQHF.

CDR3 sequence: CASSDRGDQPQHF. In nucleotides, the CDR3 is TGTGCCAGCAGTGACAGGGGAGATCAGCCCCAGCATTTT. The rearrangement uses TRBV6-5 and TRBJ1-5, with 8 bases aligning to TRBD1. The length of the CDR3 is 13 residues. The V gene end was trimmed by 5 bases and the J gene end by 5 bases; junction bases not matched to a gene: 2. From germline, CDR1 is MNHEY and CDR2 SVGAGI.

CDR3 sequence (DNA): TGTGCCAGCCGGGGCAACACTGAAGCTTTCTTT. This sequence encodes CASRGNTEAFF. The V call is TRBV28, the J call TRBJ1-1, with D maybe TRBD1 (5 bases). V lost 8 bases to trimming and J lost 2 bases, with 6 bases between them. There are 11 residues in the CDR3. CDR1 is MDHEN, CDR2 SYDVKM, per germline.

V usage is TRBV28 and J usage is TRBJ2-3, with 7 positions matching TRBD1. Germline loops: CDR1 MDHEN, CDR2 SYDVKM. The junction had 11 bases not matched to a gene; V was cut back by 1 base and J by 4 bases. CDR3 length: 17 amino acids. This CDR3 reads CASSLLGARGLSDTQYF. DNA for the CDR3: TGTGCCAGCAGTTTATTGGGGGCTAGGGGGCTCTCAGATACGCAGTATTTT.

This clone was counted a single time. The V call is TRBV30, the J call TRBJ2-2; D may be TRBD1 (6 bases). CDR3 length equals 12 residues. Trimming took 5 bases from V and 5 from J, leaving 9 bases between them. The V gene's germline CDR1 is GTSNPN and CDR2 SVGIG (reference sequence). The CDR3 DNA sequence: TGTGCCTGGGGACAGTGGACCGGGGAGCTGTTTTTT. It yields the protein CAWGQWTGELFF. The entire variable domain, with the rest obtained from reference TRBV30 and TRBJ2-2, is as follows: SQTIHQWPATLVQPVGSPLSLECTVEGTSNPNLYWYRQAAGRGLQLLFYSVGIGQISSEVPQNLSASRPQDRQFILSSKKLLLSDSGFYLCAWGQWTGELFFGEGSRLTVL.